Below, 27 T cell receptor beta chains from the same sample are listed, as sequenced in a study of blood T cell repertoires in COVID-19. TCRdb's copy holds only in-frame clones and misses some; the assay was immunoSEQ multiplex PCR. The table records tens of thousands of clones, approximately 90% of them present only once. The material sequenced was peripheral blood. These receptors were taken from a man younger than 40 with active or convalescent COVID-19.

The CDR3 sequence is CSASFRVQGSYNEQFF. The CDR3 nucleotides are TGCAGTGCTAGTTTCAGGGTTCAGGGCTCCTACAATGAGCAGTTCTTC. This chain connects TRBV20-1 to TRBJ2-1, with D possibly TRBD1 on 5 matching bases. The ends were cut back, 3 bases at V and 0 bases at J, with 15 bases in the middle. Germline V gives CDR1 DFQATT, CDR2 SNEGSKA (reference sequence). CDR3 size: 16 residues.

The V gene is TRBV9, the J gene TRBJ1-3; D ambiguous. V was pared by 4 bases and J by 0 bases, with 17 bases between. The CDR3 spans 17 residues. Per the germline V gene, CDR1 is SGDLS and CDR2 is YYNGEE. CDR3 nucleotide sequence: TGTGCCAGCAGCCAAATTGGAGCGGGGTCCTCTGGAAACACCATATATTTT. The encoded protein is CASSQIGAGSSGNTIYF.

The V call is TRBV9, the J call TRBJ2-3; 10 bases agree with TRBD2. CDR1 is SGDLS, CDR2 YYNGEE, per germline. This CDR3 spans 19 amino acids. V shed 0 bases and J 1 base; nucleotides not matched to a gene: 11. For the CDR3, the DNA is TGTGCCAGCAGCGTAGTGAGGCCTAGCGGGAGACTGGGCACAGATACGCAGTATTTT. It yields the protein CASSVVRPSGRLGTDTQYF.

This sequence joins TRBV27 and TRBJ2-7; D remains unclear. Looked up from germline, CDR1 is MNHEY and CDR2 is SMNVEV (reference sequence). The V and J ends lost 7 bases and 0 bases respectively, with 13 bases between them. This CDR3 contains 14 residues. The CDR3 nucleotides are TGTGCCAGCAAGCCGTTCGTGAGCTCCTACGAGCAGTACGTC. As protein: CASKPFVSSYEQYV.

The chain uses TRBV18 and TRBJ2-2; D unclear. Trimming pared 3 bases from V and 1 base from J, leaving 3 bases between. CDR1 KGHSH and CDR2 LQKENI come from the germline V gene. This CDR3 has 13 amino acids. The CDR3 nucleotides read TGTGCCAGCTCACCCTGGAACACCGGGGAGCTGTTTTTT. It is translated as CASSPWNTGELFF.

The chain has TRBV11-1 and TRBJ1-2, with D possibly matching TRBD1 (6 bases). Trimming pared 5 bases from V and 7 bases from J, leaving 14 bases between. The CDR3 extends over 13 amino acids. Germline CDR1 and CDR2: SGHAT and FQDESV (reference sequence). CDR3 nucleotides: TGTGCCAGCAGCCCCTTGGGCAGGGGTGGCTACACCTTC. Translated: CASSPLGRGGYTF.

There are a few counts of this clone. Other DNA sequences in this specimen translate into the identical CDR3. The chain joins TRBV7-9 to TRBJ2-3, with D unresolved. The CDR3 sequence is 14 residues long. Germline-derived CDR1 and CDR2 are SEHNR and FQNEAQ (reference sequence). V gave up 5 bases and J gave up 0 bases, with 9 bases separating them. The CDR3 region has the DNA TGTGCCAGCAGCCTGGTGACTAGCACAGATACGCAGTATTTT. This encodes CASSLVTSTDTQYF.

This rearrangement joins TRBV3-1 (or the pseudogene TRBV3-2) to TRBJ2-1; D may be TRBD1 (6 bases). The CDR3 extends over 14 amino acids. The germline gives CDR1 LGHDT, CDR2 YNNKEL (reference sequence). Trimming took off 4 bases at V and 9 bases at J, with 16 bases between the two ends. CDR3 sequence reads: CASSPPVTDSEQFF. The DNA of the CDR3 is TGTGCCAGCAGCCCCCCGGTGACGGACAGTGAGCAGTTCTTC.

The gene calls are TRBV3-1 (or the pseudogene TRBV3-2) and TRBJ1-4, with D unclear. This CDR3 has 15 amino acids. Germline CDR1 is LGHDT and CDR2 is YNNKEL (reference sequence). V lost 1 base to trimming and J lost 8 bases, with 14 bases between them. This CDR3 is CASSQASGFSEKLFF. The DNA for the CDR3 is TGTGCCAGCAGCCAAGCGTCGGGGTTTAGCGAAAAACTGTTTTTT.

The rearrangement uses TRBV5-1 and TRBJ2-3; 7 bases map to TRBD2. The CDR3 loop spans 18 amino acids. Trimming at V came to 4 bases and at J to 2 bases, leaving 16 bases not matched to a gene. The germline V gene encodes CDR1 SGHRS and CDR2 YFSETQ. The CDR3 is CASSIGRGNTGTTDTQYF. In DNA form, the CDR3 reads TGCGCCAGCAGCATCGGGCGGGGGAACACCGGGACCACAGATACGCAGTATTTT. Together with reference TRBV5-1 and TRBJ2-3, the CDR3 gives the full variable domain: KAGVTQTPRYLIKTRGQQVTLSCSPISGHRSVSWYQQTPGQGLQFLFEYFSETQRNKGNFPGRFSGRQFSNSRSEMNVSTLELGDSALYLCASSIGRGNTGTTDTQYFGPGTRLTVL.

This chain joins TRBV6-5 and TRBJ1-1, with TRBD1 matching over 9 bases. The CDR3 has 14 amino acids. The germline gives CDR1 MNHEY, CDR2 SVGAGI. V dropped 6 bases and J dropped 6; count of bases not matched to a gene: 8. Written as DNA, the CDR3 is TGTGCCAGCAGACGAGTGGGACAGGGACCTGAAGCTTTCTTT. Residues: CASRRVGQGPEAFF.

V is TRBV14 and J is TRBJ1-2, with a tentative D call TRBD1 (5 bases). The CDR3 has 13 residues. Trimming pared 4 bases from V and 4 bases from J, leaving 10 bases between. Germline-derived CDR1 and CDR2 are SGHDN and FVKESK. The CDR3 nucleotides are TGTGCCAGCAGCCGCGACAGCACCTATGGCTACACCTTC. Translated: CASSRDSTYGYTF.

The V and J genes are TRBV19 and TRBJ1-2; D possibly corresponds to TRBD1 (5 bases). Trimming pared 7 bases from V and 6 bases from J, leaving 21 bases between. From germline, CDR1 is LNHDA and CDR2 SQIVND (reference sequence). The length of the CDR3 is 15 residues. In nucleotides, the CDR3 is TGTGCCAGTACTCCGGGGGAAAAGAACTCGAATGGCTACACCTTC. This translates into CASTPGEKNSNGYTF.

The chain uses TRBV18 and TRBJ2-7; TRBD1 matches at 8 bases. The germline gives CDR1 KGHSH, CDR2 LQKENI. CDR3 size: 13 residues. The V gene end was trimmed by 5 bases and the J gene end by 4 bases; junction bases not matched to a gene: 4. Here the CDR3 DNA reads TGTGCCAGCTCATTTGACAGGGGTTACGAGCAGTACGTC. As protein: CASSFDRGYEQYV.

The chain uses TRBV6-5 and TRBJ1-6, with D tentatively TRBD1 (6 bases). The CDR3 runs 15 residues. Germline V gene data show CDR1 as MNHEY and CDR2 as SVGAGI. The germline V and J ends were trimmed by 7 bases and 0 bases, with 10 bases remaining between them. CDR3 loop: CASNTGSSYNSPLHF. The CDR3 DNA follows: TGTGCCAGCAATACAGGGAGCTCCTATAATTCACCCCTCCACTTT.

This clone was detected once. V is TRBV3-1 (or the pseudogene TRBV3-2) and J is TRBJ1-3, with TRBD1 matching 8 bases. The germline V gene has CDR1 LGHDT and CDR2 YNNKEL (reference sequence). The ends lost 3 bases at V and 0 bases at J; junction bases unmatched: 7. CDR3 length equals 17 residues. The CDR3 DNA reads as TGTGCCAGCAGCCAGGTGACAGGGGCAAGCTCTGGAAACACCATATATTTT. As protein: CASSQVTGASSGNTIYF.

The V and J genes are TRBV10-2 and TRBJ1-2; TRBD1 is a possible D gene (6 bases). Trimming took off 3 bases at V and 8 bases at J, with 13 bases between the two ends. The CDR3 is 13 residues long. Germline lookup yields CDR1 WSHSY and CDR2 SAAADI. CDR3 in amino acids: CASSDPGDGGYTF. The CDR3 bases are TGCGCCAGCAGTGACCCAGGGGACGGGGGCTACACCTTC.

The CDR3 coding sequence is TGTGCCAGTAGTATGACTAGCGGGGGGCCGGGCAATGAGCAGTTCTTC. This gives the protein CASSMTSGGPGNEQFF. The chain couples TRBV19 to TRBJ2-1; 13 bases fit TRBD2. The CDR3 length is 16 residues. Germline loops: CDR1 LNHDA, CDR2 SQIVND (reference sequence). The J segment lost 6 bases and the V segment lost 3 bases, leaving 5 bases of the junction unmatched. Variable domain in full (rest from reference TRBV19 and TRBJ2-1): DGGITQSPKYLFRKEGQNVTLSCEQNLNHDAMYWYRQDPGQGLRLIYYSQIVNDFQKGDIAEGYSVSREKKESFPLTVTSAQKNPTAFYLCASSMTSGGPGNEQFFGPGTRLTVL.

The rearrangement links TRBV12-5 to TRBJ1-3; D ambiguous. The CDR3 spans 13 residues. The V end was cut by 6 bases, the J end by 0 bases, with 6 bases between. Germline lookup yields CDR1 LGHNT and CDR2 FRNRAP. Here the CDR3 reads CASGLSSGNTIYF. CDR3 nucleotide sequence: TGTGCTAGTGGACTAAGCTCTGGAAACACCATATATTTT.

The chain employs TRBV10-3 and TRBJ1-4, with 9 bases lining up with TRBD1. The CDR3 has 13 amino acids. V shed 3 bases and J 8 bases; nucleotides not matched to a gene: 1. The germline CDR1 and CDR2 sequences are ENHRY and SYGVKD. In nucleotides, the CDR3 is TGTGCCATCAGTGAAGGACAGGGGGAAAAACTGTTTTTT. It yields the protein CAISEGQGEKLFF.

This chain links TRBV4-3 with TRBJ2-1; 9 nucleotides match TRBD1. Germline loops: CDR1 LGHNA, CDR2 YSLEER. V lost 3 bases, J lost 6 bases, and 6 bases stayed unmatched. This CDR3 region has 15 residues. The CDR3 loop reads CASSHPGQGSNEQFF. The CDR3 bases are TGCGCCAGCAGCCATCCGGGACAGGGTTCCAATGAGCAGTTCTTC.

This chain connects TRBV10-1 to TRBJ2-3, with D possibly TRBD1 on 6 matching bases. Trimming took off 5 bases at V and 2 bases at J, with 11 bases between the two ends. Germline loops: CDR1 WNHNN, CDR2 SYGVQD (reference sequence). CDR3 length equals 14 residues. CDR3 loop: CASSSGQTTDTQYF. For the CDR3, the DNA is TGCGCCAGCAGTTCGGGACAAACCACAGATACGCAGTATTTT.

The chain employs TRBV3-1 (or the pseudogene TRBV3-2) and TRBJ2-2; 10 bases agree with TRBD2. The CDR3 has 16 amino acids. The trim removed 4 bases at V and 7 bases at J, leaving 9 bases unmatched. The V gene's germline CDR1 is LGHDT and CDR2 YNNKEL (reference sequence). The CDR3 sequence: CASSPQREGEDGELFF. The CDR3 DNA sequence: TGTGCCAGCAGCCCACAGCGGGAGGGCGAAGACGGGGAGCTGTTTTTT.

The chain carries TRBV7-9 and TRBJ1-1; the D gene is possibly TRBD1 (5 bases). V lost 1 base, J lost 8 bases, and 14 bases lay in between. In germline, CDR1 is SEHNR, CDR2 FQNEAQ (reference sequence). This CDR3 comprises 14 residues. The CDR3 loop is CASSLVGADREAFF. DNA of the CDR3: TGTGCCAGCAGCTTAGTAGGGGCCGACCGGGAAGCTTTCTTT.

The chain is built from TRBV29-1 and TRBJ2-1; 7 bases align to TRBD2. The CDR3 extends over 17 amino acids. Germline CDR1 SQVTM, CDR2 ANQGSEA. V lost 6 bases to trimming and J lost 5 bases; unmatched junction nucleotides: 19. The CDR3 protein is CSVERTGTSDRHNEQFF. The DNA for the CDR3 is TGCAGCGTCGAACGAACAGGTACTAGCGATAGACACAATGAGCAGTTCTTC.

This chain joins TRBV10-3 and TRBJ1-1; no clear D gene. This CDR3 is built from 13 residues. Trimming removed 5 bases from V and 0 bases from J, with 7 bases in between. Germline V gene data show CDR1 as ENHRY and CDR2 as SYGVKD. CDR3 sequence: CAISHLMNTEAFF. CDR3 coding DNA: TGTGCCATCAGTCACCTAATGAACACTGAAGCTTTCTTT.

The chain links TRBV11-2 to TRBJ2-3; 7 bases fit TRBD1. The CDR3 is made up of 16 amino acids. With V trimmed by 5 bases and J by 1 base, 9 bases remained unmatched. Germline V gives CDR1 SGHAT, CDR2 FQNNGV. In DNA form, the CDR3 reads TGTGCCAGCAGCCGGACAGGCCCTCGGGGCACAGATACGCAGTATTTT. This sequence encodes CASSRTGPRGTDTQYF.